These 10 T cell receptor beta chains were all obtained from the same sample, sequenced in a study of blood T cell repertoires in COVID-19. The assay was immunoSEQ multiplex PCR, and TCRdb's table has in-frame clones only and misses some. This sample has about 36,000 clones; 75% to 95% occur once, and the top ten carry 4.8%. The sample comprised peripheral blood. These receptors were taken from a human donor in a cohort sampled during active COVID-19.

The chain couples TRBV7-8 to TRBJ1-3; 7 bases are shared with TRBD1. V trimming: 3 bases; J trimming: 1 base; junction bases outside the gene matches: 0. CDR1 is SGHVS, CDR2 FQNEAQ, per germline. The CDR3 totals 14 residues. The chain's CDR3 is CASSLTGSGNTIYF. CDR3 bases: TGTGCCAGCAGCTTGACAGGGTCTGGAAACACCATATATTTT.

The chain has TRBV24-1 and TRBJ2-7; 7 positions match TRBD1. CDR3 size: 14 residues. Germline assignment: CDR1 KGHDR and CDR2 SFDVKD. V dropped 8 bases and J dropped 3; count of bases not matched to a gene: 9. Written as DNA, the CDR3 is TGTGCCACCATAGACAGGGTGGAAGGCTACGAGCAGTACTTC. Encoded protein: CATIDRVEGYEQYF.

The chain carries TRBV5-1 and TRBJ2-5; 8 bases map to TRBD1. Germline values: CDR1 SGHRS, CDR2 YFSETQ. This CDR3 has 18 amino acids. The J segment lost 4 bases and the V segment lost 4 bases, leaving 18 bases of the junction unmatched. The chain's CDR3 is CASSPTHRTGIGGETQYF. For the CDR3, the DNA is TGCGCCAGCAGCCCTACACATAGGACAGGGATAGGGGGAGAGACCCAGTACTTC.

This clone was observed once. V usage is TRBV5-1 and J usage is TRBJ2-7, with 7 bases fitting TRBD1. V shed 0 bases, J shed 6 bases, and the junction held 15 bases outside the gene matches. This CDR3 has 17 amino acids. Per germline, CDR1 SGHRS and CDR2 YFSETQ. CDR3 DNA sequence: TGCGCCAGCAGCTTGGCCAATTACCACAGGGGAAGCCGCGAGCAGTACTTC. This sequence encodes CASSLANYHRGSREQYF.

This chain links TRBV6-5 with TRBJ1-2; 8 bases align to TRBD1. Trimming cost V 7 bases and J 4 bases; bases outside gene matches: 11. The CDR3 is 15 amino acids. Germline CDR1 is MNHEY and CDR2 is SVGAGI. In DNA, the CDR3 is TGTGCCAGCACAGGACAGGGAGGGGGAATCTATGGCTACACCTTC. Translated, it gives CASTGQGGGIYGYTF.

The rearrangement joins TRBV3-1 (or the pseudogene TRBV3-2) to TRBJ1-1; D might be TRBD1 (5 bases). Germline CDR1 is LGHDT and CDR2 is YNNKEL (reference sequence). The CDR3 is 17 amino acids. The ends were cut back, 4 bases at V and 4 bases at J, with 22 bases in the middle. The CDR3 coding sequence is TGTGCCAGCAGCCTCACAAGGGGAGGCAGGGAGACCACTGAAGCTTTCTTT. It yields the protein CASSLTRGGRETTEAFF.

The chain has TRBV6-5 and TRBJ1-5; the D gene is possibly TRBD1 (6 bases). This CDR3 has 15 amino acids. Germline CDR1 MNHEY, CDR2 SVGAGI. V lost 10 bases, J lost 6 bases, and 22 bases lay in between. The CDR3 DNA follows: TGTGCCACCCTGAAATTAACAGGGAGCGGTCAGCCCCAGCATTTT. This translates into CATLKLTGSGQPQHF.

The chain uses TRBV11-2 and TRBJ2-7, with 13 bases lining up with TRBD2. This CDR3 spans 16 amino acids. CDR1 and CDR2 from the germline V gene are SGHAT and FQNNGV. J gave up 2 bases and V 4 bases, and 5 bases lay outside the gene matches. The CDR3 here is CASSSTGLAGTYEQYF. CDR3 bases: TGTGCCAGCAGCTCCACGGGACTAGCGGGAACCTACGAGCAGTACTTC.

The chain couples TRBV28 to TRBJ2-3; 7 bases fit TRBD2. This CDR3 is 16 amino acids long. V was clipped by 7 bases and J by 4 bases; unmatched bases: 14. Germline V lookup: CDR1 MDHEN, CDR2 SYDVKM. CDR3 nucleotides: TGTGCCAGCACCTCAAGGTGGGGGAGGGCCCCAGATACGCAGTATTTT. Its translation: CASTSRWGRAPDTQYF.

This chain's CDR3 is CASSGIAGGGTGELFF. The CDR3 DNA follows: TGTGCCAGCAGCGGGATAGCGGGAGGCGGGACCGGGGAGCTGTTTTTT. The chain combines TRBV9 with TRBJ2-2; 10 bases map to TRBD2. The V gene end was trimmed by 3 bases and the J gene end by 5 bases; junction bases not matched to a gene: 7. Germline V CDR1 and CDR2: SGDLS, YYNGEE. The CDR3 length is 16 residues. The full variable domain, rest sourced from reference TRBV9 and TRBJ2-2, is DSGVTQTPKHLITATGQRVTLRCSPRSGDLSVYWYQQSLDQGLQFLIQYYNGEERAKGNILERFSAQQFPDLHSELNLSSLELGDSALYFCASSGIAGGGTGELFFGEGSRLTVL.